The 13 T cell receptor beta chains given below trace back to one sample, sequenced in a study of immune evolution from preneoplasia to lung adenocarcinoma. Repertoires were generated with immunoSEQ multiplex PCR, while TCRdb's copy carries only in-frame clones and drops some. The sample yields 6,500 to 8,500 clones, 82% seen once. Material: FFPE minimally invasive lung adenocarcinoma tissue. Source of these receptors: a person aged 70 to 80 with lung adenocarcinoma.

For the CDR3, the DNA is TGTGCCAGCACCTTTACCCACGAGACCCAGTACTTC. It yields the protein CASTFTHETQYF. This chain links TRBV27 with TRBJ2-5, with D uncertain. The CDR3 runs to 12 residues. Germline V gene lookup returns CDR1 MNHEY and CDR2 SMNVEV (reference sequence). Trimming removed 7 bases at V and 5 bases at J, with 11 bases between.

This rearrangement joins TRBV5-7 to TRBJ1-1; a weak D match, TRBD1 (6 bases). Being an ORF, TRBV5-7 has a function that is uncertain. V shed 0 bases and J shed 3 bases, with 18 bases lying between them. The CDR3 covers 17 residues. Here the CDR3 DNA reads TGTGCCAGCAGCTTGGGTCCAGGACGGCCAGGGGACACTGAAGCTTTCTTT. Amino acid sequence: CASSLGPGRPGDTEAFF.

This chain links TRBV29-1 with TRBJ1-4, with 9 bases lining up with TRBD1. The CDR3 is made up of 13 amino acids. In germline, CDR1 is SQVTM, CDR2 ANQGSEA. V was pared by 5 bases and J by 7 bases, with 5 bases of the junction left unmatched. Here the CDR3 reads CSVYRGRGEKLFF. CDR3 coding DNA: TGCAGCGTTTACAGGGGGCGGGGTGAAAAACTGTTTTTT.

The chain has TRBV25-1 and TRBJ1-1, with D possibly being TRBD1 (5 bases). Deletions cut 7 bases from V and 1 base from J, with 13 bases between. The CDR3 is 14 amino acids. Germline assignment: CDR1 MGHDK and CDR2 SYGVNS. The CDR3 reads CASNLHGGNTEAFF. The CDR3 bases are TGTGCCAGCAACCTTCACGGGGGGAACACTGAAGCTTTCTTT.

The V call is TRBV19, the J call TRBJ1-1; a weak D match, TRBD1 (5 bases). The germline V gene has CDR1 LNHDA and CDR2 SQIVND (reference sequence). Trimming stripped 6 bases from V and 6 bases from J, with 14 bases between. This CDR3 contains 13 residues. The CDR3: CASRAHGGAEAFF. CDR3 nucleotides: TGTGCCAGTAGGGCCCACGGGGGGGCTGAAGCTTTCTTT. Full variable domain (rest looked up from reference TRBV19 and TRBJ1-1): DGGITQSPKYLFRKEGQNVTLSCEQNLNHDAMYWYRQDPGQGLRLIYYSQIVNDFQKGDIAEGYSVSREKKESFPLTVTSAQKNPTAFYLCASRAHGGAEAFFGQGTRLTVV.

The chain couples TRBV5-1 to TRBJ1-2; 9 nucleotides line up with TRBD1. Germline V gene data show CDR1 as SGHRS and CDR2 as YFSETQ. V dropped 4 bases and J dropped 8; count of bases not matched to a gene: 18. The CDR3 covers 17 residues. CDR3 sequence (DNA): TGCGCCAGCAGCGAAAATCCGGGACAGGGATCCGTCGGGGGCTACACCTTC. Amino acid sequence: CASSENPGQGSVGGYTF. Using reference TRBV5-1 and TRBJ1-2 for the parts outside the CDR3, the full variable domain is KAGVTQTPRYLIKTRGQQVTLSCSPISGHRSVSWYQQTPGQGLQFLFEYFSETQRNKGNFPGRFSGRQFSNSRSEMNVSTLELGDSALYLCASSENPGQGSVGGYTFGSGTRLTVV.

The sample holds a few counts of this clone. The J gene is TRBJ2-1, the V gene TRBV7-9; 12 positions agree with TRBD2. In germline, CDR1 is SEHNR, CDR2 FQNEAQ (reference sequence). J gave up 8 bases and V 4 bases, and 6 bases lay outside the gene matches. This CDR3 is built from 15 residues. CDR3 coding DNA: TGTGCCAGCAGCTGGGCTAGCGGGAGGGGATATGAGCAGTTCTTC. Encoded protein: CASSWASGRGYEQFF.

The chain couples TRBV27 to TRBJ1-2, with a tentative D call TRBD1 (6 bases). Germline CDR1 reads MNHEY; CDR2 reads SMNVEV (reference sequence). The CDR3 covers 13 residues. Trimming cost V 2 bases and J 8 bases, with 12 bases left between them. In DNA, the CDR3 is TGTGCCAGCAGTTTAAGTACAGGGTGGGGCTACACCTTC. As protein: CASSLSTGWGYTF.

V is TRBV10-2 and J is TRBJ1-6; unclear D gene. The germline V gene has CDR1 WSHSY and CDR2 SAAADI. The V gene lost 4 bases and the J gene lost 0 bases, with 4 bases spanning the gap. The CDR3 has 14 residues. The CDR3 sequence: CASSATSYNSPLHF. The CDR3 DNA reads TGCGCCAGCAGTGCGACCTCCTATAATTCACCCCTCCACTTT.

This chain uses TRBV27 with TRBJ1-2; 8 bases fit TRBD1. V dropped 1 base and J dropped 4; count of bases not matched to a gene: 8. Germline V gene lookup returns CDR1 MNHEY and CDR2 SMNVEV (reference sequence). The CDR3 runs to 16 residues. CDR3 protein: CASSLWAGGNSYGYTF. CDR3 coding DNA: TGTGCCAGCAGTTTATGGGCAGGGGGCAATAGCTATGGCTACACCTTC.

The chain links TRBV28 to TRBJ2-1; D possibly corresponds to TRBD1 (6 bases). CDR3 length: 13 residues. Germline loops: CDR1 MDHEN, CDR2 SYDVKM. V was clipped by 5 bases and J by 10 bases, with 15 bases between them. This chain's CDR3 is CASSLYREGEQFF. CDR3 nucleotides: TGTGCCAGCAGTCTTTACAGGGAAGGGGAGCAGTTCTTC.

The chain couples TRBV18 to TRBJ1-5; tentatively, D is TRBD1 (5 bases). The germline V gene encodes CDR1 KGHSH and CDR2 LQKENI. V lost 2 bases and J lost 5, with 13 bases in between. The CDR3 has 15 amino acids. The CDR3 coding sequence is TGTGCCAGCTCACCAAGGGGCAGTAGAGATCAGCCCCAGCATTTT. It codes for CASSPRGSRDQPQHF. Supplemented by reference TRBV18 and TRBJ1-5, the full variable domain reads NAGVMQNPRHLVRRRGQEARLRCSPMKGHSHVYWYRQLPEEGLKFMVYLQKENIIDESGMPKERFSAEFPKEGPSILRIQQVVRGDSAAYFCASSPRGSRDQPQHFGDGTRLSIL.

The CDR3 loop reads CASSLVGGVGTEAFF. DNA for the CDR3: TGCGCCAGCAGCTTGGTCGGGGGAGTGGGGACTGAAGCTTTCTTT. The chain has TRBV5-1 and TRBJ1-1; a possible D gene is TRBD1 (5 bases). CDR1 is SGHRS, CDR2 YFSETQ, per germline. V was shortened by 0 bases and J by 5 bases, with 14 bases between the two germline ends. The CDR3 is 15 residues long.